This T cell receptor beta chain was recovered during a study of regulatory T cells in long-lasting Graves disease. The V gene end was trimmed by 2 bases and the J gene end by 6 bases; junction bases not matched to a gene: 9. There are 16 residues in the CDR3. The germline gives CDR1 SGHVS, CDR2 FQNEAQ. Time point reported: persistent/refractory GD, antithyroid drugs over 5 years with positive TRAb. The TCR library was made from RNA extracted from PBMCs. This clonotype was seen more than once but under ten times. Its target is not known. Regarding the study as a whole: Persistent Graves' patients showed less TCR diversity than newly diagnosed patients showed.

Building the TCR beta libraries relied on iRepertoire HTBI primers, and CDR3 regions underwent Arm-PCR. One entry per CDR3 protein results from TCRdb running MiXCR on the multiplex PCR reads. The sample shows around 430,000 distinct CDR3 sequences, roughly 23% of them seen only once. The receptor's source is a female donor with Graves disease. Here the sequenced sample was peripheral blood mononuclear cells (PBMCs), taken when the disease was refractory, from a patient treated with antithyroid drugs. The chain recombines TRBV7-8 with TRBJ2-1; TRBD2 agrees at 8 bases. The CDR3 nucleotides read TGTGCCAGCAGCTTAAGGCAGCGGGGGTCTGGCAATGAGCAGTTCTTC. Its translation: CASSLRQRGSGNEQFF.